The TCR beta chain under discussion was sequenced for a study of T cell responses to AZD1222 COVID-19 vaccine. Findings of the study overall: Just 6 or 7 AZD1222 recipients were seropositive at baseline. Spike was spanned by vaccine-associated CD4 TCRs, with dominance at 160-218 and 743-854.

The protocol was immunoSEQ multiplex PCR, while the TCRdb copy is restricted to in-frame clones and leaves out a portion. The table shows 150,000 or so clones, with about 87% occurring only once. With regard to this clone: Its antigen remains unidentified.

The input for sequencing was peripheral blood, taken 28 days after the second AZD1222 dose. The origin of this receptor is an adult who received the AZD1222 COVID-19 vaccine.

CDR3 DNA: TGTGCCTGGAGAACGGGGCTAGGCACTGAAGCTTTCTTT. Protein sequence: CAWRTGLGTEAFF. The V gene is TRBV30, the J gene TRBJ1-1; D is perhaps TRBD1 (5 bases). The germline V and J ends were trimmed by 3 bases and 4 bases, with 12 bases remaining between them. The CDR3 extends over 13 amino acids. Germline V gene data show CDR1 as GTSNPN and CDR2 as SVGIG (reference sequence).